These 4 T cell receptor beta chains originate from one sample sequenced in a study of beta chain features in type 1 diabetes (dated 2018 in TCRdb). Library preparation was by the immunoSEQ multiplex PCR assay. The High Capacity cDNA Reverse Transcription Kit was used to reverse transcribe all of the isolated RNA, meaning that expressed TCRB transcripts were what got sequenced. TCRdb limited this immuneACCESS table to in-frame rearrangements with V and J called. A share of clones is missing; checked studies link under half to unresolved V genes, and the rest is unexplained. This sample holds around 500,000 clones; roughly 10% were observed only once. The ten biggest clones cover roughly 0.046% of the sample. Sequencing was carried out using naive CD4+ T cells from blood. The cell subset or site label here, explained by the study, means: true naive CD4+ T cells. The receptors shown here come from a woman in her late teens or twenties in good health.

The sample holds a few counts of this clone. This chain links TRBV7-2 with TRBJ1-2, with TRBD1 identical over 10 bases. This CDR3 has 15 residues. The junction had 2 bases not matched to a gene; V was cut back by 1 base and J by 3 bases. Germline lookup yields CDR1 SGHTA and CDR2 FQGNSA. The CDR3: CASSLVGTGDYGYTF. CDR3 bases: TGTGCCAGCAGCTTAGTCGGGACAGGGGACTATGGCTACACCTTC.

This clone was seen a few times. The V gene is TRBV30, the J gene TRBJ2-5; no definite D call. The germline V gene has CDR1 GTSNPN and CDR2 SVGIG (reference sequence). The CDR3 runs to 15 residues. V lost 1 base and J 3 bases, leaving 15 bases between the germline ends. Written as DNA, the CDR3 is TGTGCCTGGAGTGGCTTGGGAAGAATAGAAGAGACCCAGTACTTC. Amino acids: CAWSGLGRIEETQYF.

The sample holds a few counts of this clone. V and J are TRBV5-4 and TRBJ2-3; either TRBD1 or TRBD2 may supply D (5 bases each). Trimming took 3 bases from V and 4 from J, leaving 18 bases between them. Germline V gene sequence: CDR1 SGHNT, CDR2 YYREEE (reference sequence). This CDR3 is built from 16 residues. In DNA form, the CDR3 reads TGTGCCAGCAGCTCCCTATACGGGGCAGGTCCAGATACGCAGTATTTT. Its protein is CASSSLYGAGPDTQYF. The full variable domain, its missing parts supplied by reference TRBV5-4 and TRBJ2-3, is ETGVTQSPTHLIKTRGQQVTLRCSSQSGHNTVSWYQQALGQGPQFIFQYYREEENGRGNFPPRFSGLQFPNYSSELNVNALELDDSALYLCASSSLYGAGPDTQYFGPGTRLTVL.

J is TRBJ2-1 and V is TRBV23-1; D is perhaps TRBD1 or TRBD2 (6 bases each). TRBV23-1 falls under the ORF class, with uncertain function. V was shortened by 0 bases and J by 5 bases, with 14 bases between the two germline ends. The CDR3 consists of 16 residues. The CDR3 DNA sequence: TGCGCCAGCAGTCAATCTTACAGGGCGGGGAACAATGAGCAGTTCTTC. This codes for CASSQSYRAGNNEQFF.